This T cell receptor beta chain was observed in a study of blood T cell repertoires in COVID-19. Background on the study: Researchers got acute and convalescent COVID-19 samples from the United States, Italy and Spain. Sources were T cells, B-cell-depleted T cells, or PBMCs; the material itself was cDNA or gDNA.

In the source study's methods: Amplifying reference gene primers gave estimates of nucleated cell counts. Produced via immunoSEQ multiplex PCR; TCRdb's table is partial and in-frame only. V and J calls and clone size are copied from that table; D and trimming were computed from the DNA. The sample lists more than 80,000 clones, approximately 87% occurring once. There are 12 residues in the CDR3. V shed 3 bases and J shed 10 bases, with 7 bases lying between them. CDR1 and CDR2 from the germline V gene are LGHDT and YNNKEL (reference sequence). Sequenced material: peripheral blood. The receptor comes from a human donor with active COVID-19. The donor label of this sample is uncertain. The chain combines TRBV3-1 (or the pseudogene TRBV3-2) with TRBJ1-6; D gene unclear. In DNA form, the CDR3 reads TGTGCCAGCAGCCAGCTTGGCTCACCCCTCCACTTT. Translated, it gives CASSQLGSPLHF.